These 22 T cell receptor beta chains were sequenced from one sample in a study of cytomegalovirus exposure and HLA in healthy donors. Profiling relied on immunoSEQ multiplex PCR, and the TCRdb table lists in-frame clones only, not all of them. The table lists roughly 79,000 clones, 90% to 95% of them singletons. Material for sequencing was PBMCs. These receptors all stem from a man between 18 and 35 years old in good health and CMV-seronegative.

The chain has TRBV10-3 and TRBJ1-1; D call uncertain. The CDR3 length is 14 residues. The V end was cut by 11 bases, the J end by 0 bases, with 16 bases between. From germline, CDR1 is ENHRY and CDR2 SYGVKD. The CDR3 bases are TGTGCCTCCAGGACTGACTCTATGAACACTGAAGCTTTCTTT. Protein: CASRTDSMNTEAFF.

As DNA, the CDR3 is TGCGCCAGCAGCTTGGTACAGGGCGTGAACACTGAAGCTTTCTTT. The encoded protein is CASSLVQGVNTEAFF. The chain has TRBV5-1 and TRBJ1-1, with D tentatively TRBD1 (6 bases). Trimming shortened V by 0 bases and J by 0 bases, and 9 bases separated the two germline ends. Germline CDR1 and CDR2: SGHRS and YFSETQ. The CDR3 is 15 residues long.

This clone was seen a few times. The chain uses TRBV10-2 and TRBJ1-2; D might be TRBD1 (6 bases). Per germline, CDR1 WSHSY and CDR2 SAAADI. V was pared by 7 bases and J by 8 bases, with 11 bases between. The CDR3 length is 11 residues. The CDR3 DNA follows: TGCGCCAGCACCACAGGGTACGGCTACACCTTC. It yields the protein CASTTGYGYTF.

J is TRBJ2-7 and V is TRBV30; TRBD1 matches at 7 bases. The CDR3 sequence is 12 residues long. Germline CDR1 GTSNPN, CDR2 SVGIG (reference sequence). With V trimmed by 3 bases and J by 5 bases, 4 bases remained unmatched. CDR3: CAWSDRENEQYF. In nucleotides, the CDR3 is TGTGCCTGGAGCGACAGGGAGAACGAGCAGTACTTC.

CDR3 nucleotides: TGTGCCAGCAGCTTAGGCGGCGGGGGGGCCAAGACCCAGTACTTC. Translating gives CASSLGGGGAKTQYF. J is TRBJ2-5 and V is TRBV7-8, with 9 bases fitting TRBD2. CDR1 is SGHVS, CDR2 FQNEAQ, per germline. The J segment lost 6 bases and the V segment lost 1 base, leaving 6 bases of the junction unmatched. This CDR3 has 15 amino acids.

The chain recombines TRBV6-4 with TRBJ1-2; D is ambiguous. Trimming pared 3 bases from V and 4 bases from J, leaving 9 bases between. The germline gives CDR1 MRHNA, CDR2 SNTAGT. The length of the CDR3 is 13 residues. In DNA form, the CDR3 reads TGTGCCAGCAGTGAAGGAGAGAGCTATGGCTACACCTTC. Its protein product is CASSEGESYGYTF.

The rearrangement links TRBV7-2 to TRBJ1-1; 9 bases line up with TRBD1. The CDR3 spans 14 residues. Germline values: CDR1 SGHTA, CDR2 FQGNSA. J lost 4 bases, V lost 5 bases, and 5 bases had no gene match. The DNA for the CDR3 is TGTGCCAGCAGCCGGACAGGGGCAAGCACTGAAGCTTTCTTT. Residues: CASSRTGASTEAFF.

This sequence joins TRBV6-5 and TRBJ1-1; 10 positions match TRBD1. Per germline, CDR1 MNHEY and CDR2 SVGAGI. This CDR3 has 15 residues. The V segment lost 0 bases and the J segment 5 bases; nucleotides outside the gene matches: 3. DNA for the CDR3: TGTGCCAGCAGTTACTCGACAGGGGGCAGGACTGAAGCTTTCTTT. Its protein is CASSYSTGGRTEAFF.

This chain joins TRBV19 and TRBJ2-1, with 8 bases that match TRBD1. The junction had 3 bases not matched to a gene; V was cut back by 4 bases and J by 1 base. CDR3 length: 15 residues. Germline V gene sequence: CDR1 LNHDA, CDR2 SQIVND (reference sequence). The CDR3 reads CASSRDRSSYNEQFF. The DNA of the CDR3 is TGTGCCAGTAGTAGGGACAGGTCTTCCTACAATGAGCAGTTCTTC. The variable domain in full, with the rest retrieved from reference TRBV19 and TRBJ2-1, is DGGITQSPKYLFRKEGQNVTLSCEQNLNHDAMYWYRQDPGQGLRLIYYSQIVNDFQKGDIAEGYSVSREKKESFPLTVTSAQKNPTAFYLCASSRDRSSYNEQFFGPGTRLTVL.

The J gene is TRBJ2-7, the V gene TRBV5-3, with 9 bases that match TRBD1. TRBV5-3 has ORF status, its function being uncertain. The CDR3 runs to 15 residues. V lost 4 bases, J lost 9 bases, and 14 bases stayed unmatched. The CDR3 DNA reads TGTGCCAGAAGCCGTAGACAGGGGGGGTTAATCGGGCAGTACTTC. As protein: CARSRRQGGLIGQYF.

This chain connects TRBV5-1 to TRBJ1-1; 8 bases line up with TRBD1. The V segment lost 4 bases and the J segment 1 base; nucleotides outside the gene matches: 12. The CDR3 consists of 17 residues. Looked up from germline, CDR1 is SGHRS and CDR2 is YFSETQ. CDR3 in amino acids: CASSGGTGGFGNTEAFF. The DNA for the CDR3 is TGCGCCAGCAGCGGGGGGACAGGCGGGTTTGGGAACACTGAAGCTTTCTTT.

In regard to this clone: The same CDR3 also results from other DNA sequences found in this sample. CDR3 bases: TGTGCCAGCAGTGAAAGGCGGACTGAAGCTTTCTTT. Encoded protein: CASSERRTEAFF. The chain uses TRBV2 and TRBJ1-1; D gene ambiguous. This CDR3 region has 12 residues. Per germline, CDR1 SNHLY and CDR2 FYNNEI. With 2 bases removed from V and 5 bases from J, the gap between germline ends came to 6 bases.

CDR3 protein: CASSLKGGAGSSYNSPLHF. For the CDR3, the DNA is TGTGCCAGCAGTTTAAAGGGAGGGGCCGGGAGCTCCTATAATTCACCCCTCCACTTT. The V call is TRBV27, the J call TRBJ1-6; TRBD1 might be the D (5 bases). The germline V gene encodes CDR1 MNHEY and CDR2 SMNVEV (reference sequence). Trimming left V 2 bases short and J 0 bases short, with 17 bases between. This CDR3 has 19 amino acids.

The gene calls are TRBV19 and TRBJ2-1; 7 nucleotides match TRBD2. The CDR3 is made up of 15 amino acids. Per germline, CDR1 LNHDA and CDR2 SQIVND (reference sequence). With 7 bases clipped from V and 3 bases from J, the junction kept 9 bases outside the gene matches. In DNA, the CDR3 is TGTGCCAGTATCCATTCCGGGGAGGGCTACAATGAGCAGTTCTTC. Translation: CASIHSGEGYNEQFF.

This chain connects TRBV4-1 to TRBJ1-1, with D perhaps TRBD1 (6 bases). CDR1 and CDR2 (germline): MGHRA, YSYEKL. The ends were cut back, 3 bases at V and 5 bases at J, with 19 bases in the middle. The CDR3 is made up of 16 amino acids. CDR3 coding DNA: TGCGCCAGCAGCCAGACCGGGGGGTGGGGGCGTACTGAAGCTTTCTTT. This translates into CASSQTGGWGRTEAFF.

This clone was recorded only once. This rearrangement joins TRBV18 to TRBJ1-2; 7 positions match TRBD1. Germline CDR1 reads KGHSH; CDR2 reads LQKENI. The CDR3 is 15 residues long. V shed 6 bases and J 4 bases; nucleotides not matched to a gene: 11. The CDR3 coding sequence is TGTGCCAGCTCCTCGGGGATAGGGGGCGTCTATGGCTACACCTTC. It specifies CASSSGIGGVYGYTF.

The rearrangement links TRBV4-1 to TRBJ2-7; D is perhaps TRBD2 (5 bases). The ends were cut back, 4 bases at V and 0 bases at J, with 28 bases in the middle. The CDR3 covers 20 residues. CDR1 is MGHRA and CDR2 is YSYEKL in the germline V gene. CDR3 DNA sequence: TGCGCCAGCAGCCTAACTGACCCCGGCCGGGGAAGGACCAGCTCCTACGAGCAGTACTTC. Translation: CASSLTDPGRGRTSSYEQYF.

The rearrangement uses TRBV5-6 and TRBJ1-2; D is unclear. CDR1 and CDR2 from the germline V gene are SGHDT and YYEEEE. The CDR3 is 13 amino acids. With 4 bases removed from V and 5 bases from J, the gap between germline ends came to 12 bases. Here the CDR3 DNA reads TGTGCCAGCAGCCCTGGGCAGGCGTATGGCTACACCTTC. This encodes CASSPGQAYGYTF.

CDR3 sequence: CASSKREPYEQYF. CDR3 bases: TGTGCCAGCTCGAAGCGGGAACCCTACGAGCAGTACTTC. J is TRBJ2-7 and V is TRBV7-9, with 7 nucleotides matching TRBD2. Trimming at V came to 8 bases and at J to 2 bases, leaving 6 bases not matched to a gene. The CDR3 length is 13 residues. Germline CDR1 is SEHNR and CDR2 is FQNEAQ (reference sequence).

This clone was seen only once. The gene calls are TRBV12-5 and TRBJ2-7; the match to TRBD1 covers 10 bases. Germline V gene sequence: CDR1 LGHNT, CDR2 FRNRAP. V was clipped by 5 bases and J by 0 bases; unmatched bases: 10. This CDR3 is built from 17 residues. The CDR3 DNA follows: TGTGCTAGTGGTGTGACAGGGGGCGCGATGAGCTCCTACGAGCAGTACTTC. Amino acid sequence: CASGVTGGAMSSYEQYF.

The chain uses TRBV2 and TRBJ1-5; TRBD1 aligns across 7 bases. The CDR3 sequence is 14 residues long. The junction had 4 bases not matched to a gene; V was cut back by 8 bases and J by 0 bases. The germline V gene has CDR1 SNHLY and CDR2 FYNNEI. The CDR3 loop is CASLGQDSNQPQHF. CDR3 sequence (DNA): TGTGCCAGCCTCGGACAGGATAGCAATCAGCCCCAGCATTTT.

The chain combines TRBV9 with TRBJ2-7, with 12 bases matching TRBD2. Germline CDR1 reads SGDLS; CDR2 reads YYNGEE. Losses at the gene ends were 4 bases for V and 5 bases for J; bases not matched to a gene: 10. This CDR3 comprises 16 residues. The CDR3 bases are TGTGCCAGCAGCAGCCGACTAGCGGGAGAGGGAGACGAGCAGTACTTC. As protein: CASSSRLAGEGDEQYF.